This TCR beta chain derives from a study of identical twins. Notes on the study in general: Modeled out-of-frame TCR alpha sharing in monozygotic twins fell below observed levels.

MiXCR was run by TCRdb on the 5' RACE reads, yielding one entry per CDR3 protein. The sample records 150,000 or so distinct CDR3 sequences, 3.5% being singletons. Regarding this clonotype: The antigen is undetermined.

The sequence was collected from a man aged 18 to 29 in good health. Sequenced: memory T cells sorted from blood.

CDR3 in amino acids: CASSLGGQYGANVLTF. In DNA, the CDR3 is TGTGCCAGCAGCTTAGGAGGCCAATACGGGGCCAACGTCCTGACTTTC. The chain joins TRBV7-3 to TRBJ2-6; D might be TRBD2 (5 bases). CDR3 size: 16 residues. The V and J ends lost 2 bases and 4 bases respectively, with 12 bases between them. Per the germline V gene, CDR1 is SGHTA and CDR2 is FQGTGA.